The rows below give T cell receptor beta chains drawn from one sample of a study of control samples from healthy donors and cancer patients. Clones were sequenced by immunoSEQ multiplex PCR, and TCRdb holds only the in-frame ones, with some missing. The sample has 350,000 to 450,000 clones; 75% to 95% are singletons. Specimen: PBMCs. The receptors come from a man aged 35 to 55 with head and neck cancer. Each CDR3 is given with its conserved first and last residue. D genes are given only for firm matches. A row's size may be missing; if present it is once, few, many or a size class.

V gene: TRBV24-1
J gene: TRBJ2-2
clone size: .
D gene: .
CDR3 DNA: TGTGCCACCGAGGGGGGGATGACCGGGGAGCTGTTTTTT
CDR3 protein: CATEGGMTGELFF

V gene: TRBV4-3
J gene: TRBJ2-1
clone size: .
D gene: .
CDR3 DNA: TGCGCCAGCAGCCATCCCCAGGAGGGTAGCAATGAGCAGTTCTTC
CDR3 protein: CASSHPQEGSNEQFF

V gene: TRBV12-3/TRBV12-4
J gene: TRBJ2-7
clone size: .
D gene: .
CDR3 DNA: TGTGCCAGCAGTTGGAACTACGAGCAGTACTTC
CDR3 protein: CASSWNYEQYF

V gene: TRBV28
J gene: TRBJ1-3
clone size: .
D gene: TRBD1
CDR3 DNA: TGTGCCAGCAGTTTCTCGCAGGGGGCCTCTGGAAACACCATATATTTT
CDR3 protein: CASSFSQGASGNTIYF

V gene: TRBV19
J gene: TRBJ1-2
clone size: .
D gene: .
CDR3 DNA: TGTGCCAGTAGTATTACCGCGGCTAACTATGGCTACACCTTC
CDR3 protein: CASSITAANYGYTF

V gene: TRBV7-2
J gene: TRBJ2-3
clone size: .
D gene: TRBD1
CDR3 DNA: TGTGCCAGCAGCTCAGACAGGGGAGATACGCAGTATTTT
CDR3 protein: CASSSDRGDTQYF

V gene: TRBV28
J gene: TRBJ2-7
clone size: .
D gene: TRBD1
CDR3 DNA: TGTGCCAGCAGTCGGAAACTCTCAGGGGGCGGGGAGCAGTACTTC
CDR3 protein: CASSRKLSGGGEQYF

V gene: TRBV7-2
J gene: TRBJ2-3
clone size: once
D gene: .
CDR3 DNA: TGTGCCAGCAGCGACCCGTCAGATACGCAGTATTTT
CDR3 protein: CASSDPSDTQYF

V gene: TRBV2
J gene: TRBJ1-5
clone size: .
D gene: TRBD1
CDR3 DNA: TGTGCCAGCAGTCTGGCAGGGGGCTCGGAACAGCCCCAGCATTTT
CDR3 protein: CASSLAGGSEQPQHF

V gene: TRBV27
J gene: TRBJ1-5
clone size: .
D gene: .
CDR3 DNA: TGTGCCAGCAGTTTATCTCGGACGGGGGTAAGTCAGCCCCAGCATTTT
CDR3 protein: CASSLSRTGVSQPQHF

V gene: TRBV9
J gene: TRBJ2-1
clone size: .
D gene: .
CDR3 DNA: TGTGCCAGCAGCCGAGCAGTGGATGAGCAGTTCTTC
CDR3 protein: CASSRAVDEQFF

V gene: TRBV5-1
J gene: TRBJ2-3
clone size: .
D gene: .
CDR3 DNA: TGCGCCAGCAGCTTGTCGTCGGCCAGCACAGATACGCAGTATTTT
CDR3 protein: CASSLSSASTDTQYF

V gene: TRBV4-1
J gene: TRBJ1-3
clone size: .
D gene: .
CDR3 DNA: TGCGCCAGCAGCCCAGGGCCGGGGCTCTCTGGAAACACCATATATTTT
CDR3 protein: CASSPGPGLSGNTIYF

V gene: TRBV27
J gene: TRBJ2-7
clone size: once
D gene: .
CDR3 DNA: TGTGCCAGCAGGACCAACGCACCCTACGAGCAGTACTTC
CDR3 protein: CASRTNAPYEQYF

V gene: TRBV3-1/TRBV3-2
J gene: TRBJ1-2
clone size: .
D gene: .
CDR3 DNA: TGTGCCAGCAGCCAACATCCCGGGGCGAACACCTTC
CDR3 protein: CASSQHPGANTF

V gene: TRBV13
J gene: TRBJ2-1
clone size: .
D gene: TRBD1
CDR3 DNA: TGTGCCAGCAGCTCGTACGGACAGGGGTTCTCCTACAATGAGCAGTTCTTC
CDR3 protein: CASSSYGQGFSYNEQFF

V gene: TRBV27
J gene: TRBJ1-1
clone size: .
D gene: TRBD1
CDR3 DNA: TGTGCCAGCGCCAGGGGGCGGAACACTGAAGCTTTCTTT
CDR3 protein: CASARGRNTEAFF

V gene: TRBV27
J gene: TRBJ2-2
clone size: .
D gene: TRBD2
CDR3 DNA: TGTGCCAGCAGTTGGGAGGGGCTCAGCACCGGGGAGCTGTTTTTT
CDR3 protein: CASSWEGLSTGELFF

V gene: TRBV6-2/TRBV6-3
J gene: TRBJ1-1
clone size: .
D gene: .
CDR3 DNA: TGTGCCAGCAGTGATCGGGCCTTCGGGACTGAAGCTTTCTTT
CDR3 protein: CASSDRAFGTEAFF

V gene: TRBV7-2
J gene: TRBJ2-5
clone size: .
D gene: TRBD2
CDR3 DNA: TGTGCCAGCAGCTTAATGGCCGGGACTAGCGGAGAGACCCAGTACTTC
CDR3 protein: CASSLMAGTSGETQYF

V gene: TRBV19
J gene: TRBJ2-3
clone size: .
D gene: .
CDR3 DNA: TGTGCCAGTAGTATAAGTCTAGCTTGGGGAACAGATACGCAGTATTTT
CDR3 protein: CASSISLAWGTDTQYF

V gene: TRBV19
J gene: TRBJ2-1
clone size: .
D gene: TRBD2
CDR3 DNA: TGTGCCAGTAGGACTAGCGGTGCCTACAATGAGCAGTTCTTC
CDR3 protein: CASRTSGAYNEQFF

V gene: TRBV7-9
J gene: TRBJ1-2
clone size: .
D gene: .
CDR3 DNA: TGTGCCAGCAGCTTAGGTCAGGGTAGCTATGGCTACACCTTC
CDR3 protein: CASSLGQGSYGYTF

V gene: TRBV7-2
J gene: TRBJ1-3
clone size: .
D gene: TRBD1
CDR3 DNA: TGTGCCAGCAGCCCGGACAGGCGCTCTGGAAACACCATATATTTT
CDR3 protein: CASSPDRRSGNTIYF

V gene: TRBV5-4
J gene: TRBJ2-3
clone size: once
D gene: .
CDR3 DNA: TGTGCCAGCAGCCTCCTCGCGAATACGCAGTATTTT
CDR3 protein: CASSLLANTQYF

V gene: TRBV9
J gene: TRBJ2-5
clone size: .
D gene: .
CDR3 DNA: TGTGCCAGCAGCGTAGATGCGCGGCACCAAGAGACCCAGTACTTC
CDR3 protein: CASSVDARHQETQYF

V gene: TRBV7-6
J gene: TRBJ2-1
clone size: .
D gene: .
CDR3 DNA: TGTGCCAGCAGCCGAACCTACGGCTTAGCGGTCAATGAGCAGTTCTTC
CDR3 protein: CASSRTYGLAVNEQFF

V gene: TRBV2
J gene: TRBJ1-5
clone size: .
D gene: .
CDR3 DNA: TGTGCCAGCAGTGAAACTCTCGGGGTTGGAAATCAGCCCCAGCATTTT
CDR3 protein: CASSETLGVGNQPQHF

V gene: TRBV24-1
J gene: TRBJ2-5
clone size: .
D gene: .
CDR3 DNA: TGTGCCACCAGAGGCGGGGCTGAGACCCAGTACTTC
CDR3 protein: CATRGGAETQYF

V gene: TRBV10-2
J gene: TRBJ2-1
clone size: .
D gene: TRBD2
CDR3 DNA: TGCGCCAGCATCCGAAGGGGGACTAGCAGTGAGCAGTTCTTC
CDR3 protein: CASIRRGTSSEQFF

V gene: TRBV5-1
J gene: TRBJ2-2
clone size: .
D gene: .
CDR3 DNA: TGCGCCAGCAGCTTGCAGAACACCGGGGAGCTGTTTTTT
CDR3 protein: CASSLQNTGELFF

V gene: TRBV5-1
J gene: TRBJ2-1
clone size: .
D gene: TRBD2
CDR3 DNA: TGCGCCAGCAGCTTGGGGACTAGCGGTCGATCCTACAATGAGCAGTTCTTC
CDR3 protein: CASSLGTSGRSYNEQFF

V gene: TRBV15
J gene: TRBJ1-1
clone size: .
D gene: TRBD1
CDR3 DNA: TGTGCCACCAGCAGAGGACAGGGGAAGAACACTGAAGCTTTCTTT
CDR3 protein: CATSRGQGKNTEAFF

V gene: TRBV6-5
J gene: TRBJ1-1
clone size: .
D gene: .
CDR3 DNA: TGTGCCAGCAGGGATGCAGGGGCGTCGAACACTGAAGCTTTCTTT
CDR3 protein: CASRDAGASNTEAFF

V gene: TRBV29-1
J gene: TRBJ2-7
clone size: .
D gene: .
CDR3 DNA: TGCAGCGTTAGCCAAAACTACGAGCAGTACTTC
CDR3 protein: CSVSQNYEQYF

V gene: TRBV14
J gene: TRBJ2-2
clone size: few
D gene: .
CDR3 DNA: TGTGCCAGCAGCCTTATCAACCCCAGGGGAGCGAACACCGGGGAGCTGTTTTTT
CDR3 protein: CASSLINPRGANTGELFF

V gene: TRBV11-2
J gene: TRBJ1-5
clone size: .
D gene: TRBD1
CDR3 DNA: TGTGCCAGCAGCTTAGACGGGACAGGGTACAATCAGCCCCAGCATTTT
CDR3 protein: CASSLDGTGYNQPQHF